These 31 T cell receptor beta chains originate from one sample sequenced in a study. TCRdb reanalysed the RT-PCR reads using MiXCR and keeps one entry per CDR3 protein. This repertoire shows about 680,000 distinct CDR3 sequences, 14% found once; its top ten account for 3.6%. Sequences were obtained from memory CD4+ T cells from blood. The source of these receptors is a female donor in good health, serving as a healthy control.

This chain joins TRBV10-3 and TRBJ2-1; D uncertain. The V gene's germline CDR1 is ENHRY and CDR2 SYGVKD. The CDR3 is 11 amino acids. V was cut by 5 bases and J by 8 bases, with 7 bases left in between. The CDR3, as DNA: TGTGCCATCAGTCAAGCGCATGAGCAGTTCTTC. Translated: CAISQAHEQFF.

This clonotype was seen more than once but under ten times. The CDR3 sequence: CASRPTSSADTQYF. CDR3 DNA: TGTGCCAGCAGGCCGACTAGCTCGGCAGATACGCAGTATTTT. The chain links TRBV4-2 to TRBJ2-3; 7 bases map to TRBD2. Unmatched junction bases numbered 7, after V lost 6 bases and J lost 4 bases. The CDR3 sequence is 14 residues long. The germline CDR1 and CDR2 sequences are LGHNA and YNFKEQ.

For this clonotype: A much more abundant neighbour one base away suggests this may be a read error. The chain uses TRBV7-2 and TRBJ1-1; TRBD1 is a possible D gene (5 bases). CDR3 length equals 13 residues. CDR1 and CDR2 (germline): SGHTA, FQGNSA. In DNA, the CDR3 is TGTGCCAGCAGCCCACAGGTTAACACTAAAGCTTTCTTT. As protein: CASSPQVNTKAFF.

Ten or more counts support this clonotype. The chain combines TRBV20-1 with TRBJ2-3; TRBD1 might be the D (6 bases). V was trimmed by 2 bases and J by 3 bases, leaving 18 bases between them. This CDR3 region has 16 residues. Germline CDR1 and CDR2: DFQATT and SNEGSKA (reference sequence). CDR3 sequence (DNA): TGCAGTGCTAGATCCCTCCTCAGGGGAGCGACAGATACGCAGTATTTT. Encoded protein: CSARSLLRGATDTQYF.

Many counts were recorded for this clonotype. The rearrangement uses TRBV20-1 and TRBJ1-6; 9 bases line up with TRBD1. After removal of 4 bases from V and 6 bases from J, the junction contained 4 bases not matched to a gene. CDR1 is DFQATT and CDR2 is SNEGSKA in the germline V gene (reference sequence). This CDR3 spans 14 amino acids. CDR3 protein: CSAIPTGGNSPLHF. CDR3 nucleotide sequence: TGCAGTGCTATCCCGACAGGGGGTAATTCACCCCTCCACTTT.

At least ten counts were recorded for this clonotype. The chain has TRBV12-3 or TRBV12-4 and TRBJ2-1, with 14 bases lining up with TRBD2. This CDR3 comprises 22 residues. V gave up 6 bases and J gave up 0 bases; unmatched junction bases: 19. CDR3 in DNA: TGTGCCAGCAGCCCCGGGACTAGCGGGAGAGGACCCCTCACCAGCTCCTACAATGAGCAGTTCTTC. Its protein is CASSPGTSGRGPLTSSYNEQFF.

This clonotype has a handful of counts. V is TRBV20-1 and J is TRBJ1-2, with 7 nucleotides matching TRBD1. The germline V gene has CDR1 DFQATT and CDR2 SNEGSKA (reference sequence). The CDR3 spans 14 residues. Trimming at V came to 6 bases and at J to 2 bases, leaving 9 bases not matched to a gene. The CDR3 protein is CSAATGPLNYGYTF. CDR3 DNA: TGCAGTGCCGCGACAGGGCCACTGAACTATGGCTACACCTTC.

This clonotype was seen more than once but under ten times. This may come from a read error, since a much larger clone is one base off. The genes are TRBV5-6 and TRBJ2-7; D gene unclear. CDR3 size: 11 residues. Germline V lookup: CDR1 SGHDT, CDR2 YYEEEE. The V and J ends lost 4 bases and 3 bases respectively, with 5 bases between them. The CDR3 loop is CASSVNYEQYF. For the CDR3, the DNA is TGTGCCAGCAGCGTCAACTACGAGCAGTACTTC.

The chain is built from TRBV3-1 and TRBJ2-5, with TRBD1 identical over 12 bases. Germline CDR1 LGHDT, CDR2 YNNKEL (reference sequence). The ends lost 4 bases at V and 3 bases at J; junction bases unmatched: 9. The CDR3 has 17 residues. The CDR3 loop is CASSRGQGATTKETQYF. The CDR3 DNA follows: TGTGCCAGCAGCCGGGGACAGGGGGCGACTACGAAAGAGACCCAGTACTTC.

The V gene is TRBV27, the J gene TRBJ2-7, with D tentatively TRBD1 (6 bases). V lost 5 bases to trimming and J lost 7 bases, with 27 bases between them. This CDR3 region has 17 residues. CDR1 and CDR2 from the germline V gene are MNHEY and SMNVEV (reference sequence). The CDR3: CASSQRLRDTGSQEQYF. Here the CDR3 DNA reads TGTGCCAGCAGTCAGAGGTTAAGGGATACAGGGAGCCAAGAGCAGTACTTC.

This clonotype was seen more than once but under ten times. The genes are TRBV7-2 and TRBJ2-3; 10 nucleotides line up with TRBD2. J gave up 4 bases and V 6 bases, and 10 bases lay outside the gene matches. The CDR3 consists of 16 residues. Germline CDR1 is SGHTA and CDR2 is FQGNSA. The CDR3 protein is CASRKASGSGADTQYF. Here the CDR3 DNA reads TGTGCCAGCAGGAAGGCTAGCGGGAGTGGGGCAGATACGCAGTATTTT.

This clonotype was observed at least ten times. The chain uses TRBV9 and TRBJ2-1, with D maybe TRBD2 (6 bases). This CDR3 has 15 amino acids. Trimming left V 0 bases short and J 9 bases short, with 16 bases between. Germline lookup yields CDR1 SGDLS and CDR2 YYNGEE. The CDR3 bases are TGTGCCAGCAGCGTAGTAGTGGGAGGAAGCGGTGAGCAGTTCTTC. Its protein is CASSVVVGGSGEQFF.

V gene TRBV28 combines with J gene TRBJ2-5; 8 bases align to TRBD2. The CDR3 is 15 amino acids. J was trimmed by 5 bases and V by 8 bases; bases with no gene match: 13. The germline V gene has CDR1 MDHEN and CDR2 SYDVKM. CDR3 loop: CASQSLAGGAETQYF. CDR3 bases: TGTGCCAGCCAAAGCCTAGCGGGTGGGGCGGAGACCCAGTACTTC.

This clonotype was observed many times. Here the CDR3 reads CASGGETQYF. The CDR3 coding sequence is TGTGCCAGCGGGGGGGAGACCCAGTACTTC. This chain joins TRBV6-6 and TRBJ2-5, with D possibly matching TRBD2 (6 bases). The CDR3 loop spans 10 amino acids. CDR1 MNHNY and CDR2 SVGAGI come from the germline V gene (reference sequence). Trimming pared 8 bases from V and 5 bases from J, leaving 6 bases between.

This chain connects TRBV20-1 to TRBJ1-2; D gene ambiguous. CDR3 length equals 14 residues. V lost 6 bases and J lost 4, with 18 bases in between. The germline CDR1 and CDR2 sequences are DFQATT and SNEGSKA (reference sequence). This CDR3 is CSATLFGLFYGYTF. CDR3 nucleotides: TGCAGTGCCACACTTTTTGGGCTTTTCTATGGCTACACCTTC.

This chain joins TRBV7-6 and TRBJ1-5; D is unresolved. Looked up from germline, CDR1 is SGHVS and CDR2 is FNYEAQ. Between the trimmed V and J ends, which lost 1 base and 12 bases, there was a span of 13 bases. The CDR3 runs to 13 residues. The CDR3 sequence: CASSLGSGKHQHF. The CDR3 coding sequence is TGTGCCAGCAGCTTAGGATCAGGAAAACACCAGCATTTT.

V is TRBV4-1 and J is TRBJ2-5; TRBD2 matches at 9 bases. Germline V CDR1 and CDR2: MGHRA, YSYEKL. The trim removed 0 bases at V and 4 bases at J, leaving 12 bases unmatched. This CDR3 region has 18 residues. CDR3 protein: CASSQDRAAGGQAETQYF. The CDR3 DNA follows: TGCGCCAGCAGCCAAGATCGGGCGGCGGGGGGGCAGGCAGAGACCCAGTACTTC.

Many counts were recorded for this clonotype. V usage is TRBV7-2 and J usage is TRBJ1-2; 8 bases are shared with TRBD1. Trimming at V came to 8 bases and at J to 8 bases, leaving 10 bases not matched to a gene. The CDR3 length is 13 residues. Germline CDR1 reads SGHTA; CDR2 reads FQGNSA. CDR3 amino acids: CASGQGADGGYTF. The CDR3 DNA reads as TGTGCCAGCGGCCAGGGGGCTGATGGGGGCTACACCTTC. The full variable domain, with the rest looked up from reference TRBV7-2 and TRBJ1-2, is GAGVSQSPSNKVTEKGKDVELRCDPISGHTALYWYRQSLGQGLEFLIYFQGNSAPDKSGLPSDRFSAERTGGSVSTLTIQRTQQEDSAVYLCASGQGADGGYTFGSGTRLTVV.

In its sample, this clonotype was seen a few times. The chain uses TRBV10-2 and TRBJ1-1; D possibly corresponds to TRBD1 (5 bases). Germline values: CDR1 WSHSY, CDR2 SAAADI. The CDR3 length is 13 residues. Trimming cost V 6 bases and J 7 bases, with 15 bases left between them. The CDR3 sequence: CASRDQGRLEAFF. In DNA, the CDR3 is TGCGCCAGCAGGGACCAGGGCAGGCTTGAAGCTTTCTTT.

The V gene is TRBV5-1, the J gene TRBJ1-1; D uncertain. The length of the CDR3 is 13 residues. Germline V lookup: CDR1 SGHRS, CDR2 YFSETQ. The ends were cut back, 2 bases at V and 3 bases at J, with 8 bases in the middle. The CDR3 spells CASSFLVDTEAFF. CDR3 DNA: TGCGCCAGCAGCTTCCTCGTCGACACTGAAGCTTTCTTT.

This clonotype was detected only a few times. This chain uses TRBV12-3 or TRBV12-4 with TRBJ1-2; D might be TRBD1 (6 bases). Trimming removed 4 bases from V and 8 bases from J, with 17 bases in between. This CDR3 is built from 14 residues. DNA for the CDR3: TGTGCCAGCAGTTCACAACAGGGAAAGGGAGGCTACACCTTC. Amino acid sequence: CASSSQQGKGGYTF.

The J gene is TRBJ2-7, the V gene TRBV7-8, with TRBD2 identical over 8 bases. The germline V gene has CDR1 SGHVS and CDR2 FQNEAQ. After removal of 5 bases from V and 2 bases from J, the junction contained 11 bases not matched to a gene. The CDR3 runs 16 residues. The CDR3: CASSARAGEIAYEQYF. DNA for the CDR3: TGTGCCAGCAGCGCGCGAGCGGGGGAAATTGCCTACGAGCAGTACTTC.

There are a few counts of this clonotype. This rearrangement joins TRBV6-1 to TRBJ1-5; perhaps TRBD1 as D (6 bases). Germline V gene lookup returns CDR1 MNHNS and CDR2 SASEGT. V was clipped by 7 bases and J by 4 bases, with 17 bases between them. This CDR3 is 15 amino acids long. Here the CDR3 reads CASTLFLQGNQPQHF. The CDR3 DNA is TGTGCCAGCACCTTATTCCTACAGGGAAATCAGCCCCAGCATTTT.

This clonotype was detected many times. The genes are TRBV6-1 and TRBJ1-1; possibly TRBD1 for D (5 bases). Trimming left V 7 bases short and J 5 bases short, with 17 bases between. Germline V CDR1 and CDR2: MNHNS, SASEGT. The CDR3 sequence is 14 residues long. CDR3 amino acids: CASTVGLRATEAFF. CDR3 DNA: TGTGCCAGCACCGTGGGACTCCGAGCAACTGAAGCTTTCTTT.

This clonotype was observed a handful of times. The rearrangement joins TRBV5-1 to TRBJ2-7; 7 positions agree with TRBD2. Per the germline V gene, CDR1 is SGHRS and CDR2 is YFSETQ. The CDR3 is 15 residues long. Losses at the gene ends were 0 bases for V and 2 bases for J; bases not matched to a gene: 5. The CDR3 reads CASSLGAGETYEQYF. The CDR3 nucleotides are TGCGCCAGCAGCTTGGGGGCGGGAGAGACCTACGAGCAGTACTTC.

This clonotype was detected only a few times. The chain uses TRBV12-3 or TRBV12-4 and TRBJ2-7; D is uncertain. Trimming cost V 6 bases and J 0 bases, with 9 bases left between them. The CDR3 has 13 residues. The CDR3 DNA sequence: TGTGCCAGCAGCCACTTAAGCTCCTACGAGCAGTACTTC. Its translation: CASSHLSSYEQYF.

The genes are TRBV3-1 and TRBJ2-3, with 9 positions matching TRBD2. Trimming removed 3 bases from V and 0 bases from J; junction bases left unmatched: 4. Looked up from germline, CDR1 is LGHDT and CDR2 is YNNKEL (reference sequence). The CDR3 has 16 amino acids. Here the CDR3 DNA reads TGTGCCAGCAGCCAGTATGCGGGAGGGAGCACAGATACGCAGTATTTT. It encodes CASSQYAGGSTDTQYF.

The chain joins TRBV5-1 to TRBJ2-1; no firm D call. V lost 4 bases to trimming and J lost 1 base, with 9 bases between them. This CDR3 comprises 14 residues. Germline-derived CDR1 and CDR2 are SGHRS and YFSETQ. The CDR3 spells CASSASTSYNEQFF. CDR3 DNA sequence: TGCGCCAGCAGCGCATCAACGTCCTACAATGAGCAGTTCTTC.

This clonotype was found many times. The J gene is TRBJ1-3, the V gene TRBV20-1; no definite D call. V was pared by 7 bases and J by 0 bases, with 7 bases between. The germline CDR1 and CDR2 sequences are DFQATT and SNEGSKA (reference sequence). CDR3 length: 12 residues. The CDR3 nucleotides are TGCAGTGTCCCGAGCTCTGGAAACACCATATATTTT. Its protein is CSVPSSGNTIYF.

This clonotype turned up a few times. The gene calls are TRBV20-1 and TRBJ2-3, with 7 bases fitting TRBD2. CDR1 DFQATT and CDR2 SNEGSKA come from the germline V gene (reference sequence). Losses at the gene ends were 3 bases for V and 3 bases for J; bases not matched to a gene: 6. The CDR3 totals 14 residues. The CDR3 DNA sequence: TGCAGTGCTAGCCCCGCTAGCGGAACAGATACGCAGTATTTT. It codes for CSASPASGTDTQYF.

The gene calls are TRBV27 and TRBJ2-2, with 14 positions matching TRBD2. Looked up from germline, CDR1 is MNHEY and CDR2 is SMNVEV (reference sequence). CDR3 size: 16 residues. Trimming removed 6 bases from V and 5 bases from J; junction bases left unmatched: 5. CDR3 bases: TGTGCCAGCAGAACCGGGACTAGCGGGGGAACCGGGGAGCTGTTTTTT. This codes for CASRTGTSGGTGELFF.